The 3 T cell receptor beta chains reported below all come from one sample, sequenced in a study of follicular helper T cells after annual influenza vaccination. Repertoires were generated with immunoSEQ multiplex PCR, while TCRdb's copy carries only in-frame clones and drops some. Of 25,000 to 35,000 clones in the sample, roughly 80% were seen once. Time point indicated: 2014-2015 season, pre-vaccination. Sample: CXCR5+ CD38- circulating T follicular helper cells from blood, taken on the day of influenza vaccination. Subset specified: circulating Tfh, non-naive CD4+CXCR5+PD-1+ (ICOS+CD38+ or ICOS-CD38-). The source is an adult who received the influenza vaccine.

This chain connects TRBV27 to TRBJ2-3; D might be TRBD2 (5 bases). The CDR3 sequence is 15 residues long. Germline V CDR1 and CDR2: MNHEY, SMNVEV (reference sequence). The V gene lost 5 bases and the J gene lost 0 bases, with 12 bases spanning the gap. In DNA, the CDR3 is TGTGCCAGCAGTCCGGGGTTCACGAGCACAGATACGCAGTATTTT. This sequence encodes CASSPGFTSTDTQYF.

The V and J genes are TRBV28 and TRBJ2-3; 7 nucleotides agree with TRBD1. J lost 2 bases, V lost 5 bases, and 4 bases had no gene match. Germline assignment: CDR1 MDHEN and CDR2 SYDVKM. The CDR3 has 14 residues. The CDR3 nucleotides read TGTGCCAGCAGTGAGGACAGGAACACAGATACGCAGTATTTT. It encodes CASSEDRNTDTQYF.

V and J are TRBV7-2 and TRBJ2-6; 7 bases align to TRBD1. Germline trimming cut 5 bases from V and 2 bases from J; bases unmatched to any gene: 6. The length of the CDR3 is 16 residues. Per germline, CDR1 SGHTA and CDR2 FQGNSA. CDR3 in amino acids: CASSLKGGAGANVLTF. The CDR3 coding sequence is TGTGCCAGCAGCCTCAAAGGGGGCGCTGGGGCCAACGTCCTGACTTTC. Supplemented by reference TRBV7-2 and TRBJ2-6, the full variable domain reads GAGVSQSPSNKVTEKGKDVELRCDPISGHTALYWYRQSLGQGLEFLIYFQGNSAPDKSGLPSDRFSAERTGGSVSTLTIQRTQQEDSAVYLCASSLKGGAGANVLTFGAGSRLTVL.